The clone carrying this T cell receptor beta chain was counted ten times or more. The antigen is unknown. The record originates from a study of response to subunit inactivated influenza vaccine. Study-wide points: Authors suggested each seasonal influenza vaccination recruits few new T cells.

The CDR3 is 15 residues long. V gave up 7 bases and J gave up 3 bases; unmatched junction bases: 9. Each CDR3 protein is one row after TCRdb ran MiXCR on the RT-PCR reads. The sample records 500,000 to 650,000 distinct CDR3 sequences, around 8% being singletons. J is TRBJ2-1 and V is TRBV12-3 or TRBV12-4; 7 bases map to TRBD2. This receptor was taken from a man aged 50 to 69 who received an inactivated influenza vaccine. This specimen consisted of PBMCs from blood, obtained roughly 24 months after vaccination. In nucleotides, the CDR3 is TGTGCCAGCAAGGGTGGGCGGGGGAGCTACAATGAGCAGTTCTTC. It yields the protein CASKGGRGSYNEQFF.